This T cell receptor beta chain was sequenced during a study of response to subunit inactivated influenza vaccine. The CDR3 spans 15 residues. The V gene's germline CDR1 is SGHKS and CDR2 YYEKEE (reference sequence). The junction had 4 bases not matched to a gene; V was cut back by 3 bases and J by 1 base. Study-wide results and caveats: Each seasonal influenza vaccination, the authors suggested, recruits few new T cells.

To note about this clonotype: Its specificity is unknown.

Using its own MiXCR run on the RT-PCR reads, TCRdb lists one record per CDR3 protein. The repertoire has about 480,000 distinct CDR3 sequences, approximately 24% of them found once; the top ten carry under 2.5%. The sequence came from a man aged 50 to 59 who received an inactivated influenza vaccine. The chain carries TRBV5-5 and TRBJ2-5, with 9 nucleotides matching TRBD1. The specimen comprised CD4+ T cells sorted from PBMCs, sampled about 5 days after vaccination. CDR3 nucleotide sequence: TGTGCCAGCAGCTGGGGACAGGGCTCCCAAGAGACCCAGTACTTC. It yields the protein CASSWGQGSQETQYF.